The TCR beta chain described here comes from a study of blood T cell repertoires in COVID-19. V was pared by 5 bases and J by 1 base, with 9 bases of the junction left unmatched. This CDR3 is built from 16 residues. The germline V gene has CDR1 LNHNV and CDR2 YYDKDF (reference sequence). Original analysis: Reference gene primer amplification in the assay estimated nucleated cell counts. Method: immunoSEQ multiplex PCR; TCRdb's copy keeps in-frame clones and lacks some. V and J calls and clone size are those listed in that table; D and trimming were worked out from the DNA. Seen here are some 260,000 clones, roughly 88% observed once, and the top ten hold under 2.5%.

This chain connects TRBV15 to TRBJ2-3; 7 bases match TRBD1. The specimen was peripheral blood. The receptor was isolated from a woman in her thirties or forties who had recovered from COVID-19. DNA for the CDR3: TGTGCCACCAGCGTAACAGGGGATCCGGGCACAGATACGCAGTATTTT. It is translated as CATSVTGDPGTDTQYF.